Following are 10 T cell receptor beta chains from one sample sequenced in a study of blood T cell repertoires in COVID-19. Clones were read by immunoSEQ multiplex PCR, and TCRdb kept only the in-frame ones, dropping some. The data show roughly 200,000 clones, roughly 83% seen once. What was sequenced was peripheral blood. These receptors all stem from a woman in her forties with COVID-19, enrolled during active disease.

The V and J genes are TRBV9 and TRBJ2-2; 9 bases align to TRBD1. The J segment lost 6 bases and the V segment lost 4 bases, leaving 4 bases of the junction unmatched. The CDR3 covers 14 residues. Per the germline V gene, CDR1 is SGDLS and CDR2 is YYNGEE. In DNA, the CDR3 is TGTGCCAGCAGCACACGACAGGGGGCCGGGGAGCTGTTTTTT. It yields the protein CASSTRQGAGELFF.

There are a few counts of this clone. The V gene is TRBV7-2, the J gene TRBJ1-5, with D maybe TRBD1 (5 bases). The CDR3 has 15 amino acids. Germline CDR1 reads SGHTA; CDR2 reads FQGNSA. Trimming cost V 3 bases and J 1 base, with 10 bases left between them. CDR3 nucleotide sequence: TGTGCCAGCAGCTTGGTGGGGGGGAGCAATCAGCCCCAGCATTTT. It translates to CASSLVGGSNQPQHF.

The gene calls are TRBV20-1 and TRBJ1-2; a possible D gene is TRBD1 (6 bases). V lost 7 bases, J lost 4 bases, and 10 bases lay in between. The germline CDR1 and CDR2 sequences are DFQATT and SNEGSKA (reference sequence). The CDR3 loop spans 11 amino acids. This CDR3 reads CSGGDTYGYTF. As DNA, the CDR3 is TGCAGTGGTGGGGACACCTATGGCTACACCTTC.

The chain has TRBV28 and TRBJ1-1; TRBD1 is a possible D gene (6 bases). Trimming shortened V by 3 bases and J by 0 bases, and 8 bases separated the two germline ends. The CDR3 contains 14 residues. Per germline, CDR1 MDHEN and CDR2 SYDVKM. CDR3 residues: CASSFSGVNTEAFF. DNA for the CDR3: TGTGCCAGCAGTTTTTCAGGGGTGAACACTGAAGCTTTCTTT.

Only one count was recorded for this clone. V usage is TRBV4-2 and J usage is TRBJ2-1, with 9 bases aligning to TRBD2. CDR3 length: 16 residues. J lost 5 bases, V lost 3 bases, and 8 bases had no gene match. CDR1 LGHNA and CDR2 YNFKEQ come from the germline V gene. The CDR3 sequence is CASSHPGTSSDNEQFF. For the CDR3, the DNA is TGTGCCAGCAGCCACCCCGGGACTAGCAGTGACAATGAGCAGTTCTTC.

This chain connects TRBV18 to TRBJ2-6; D unresolved. Trimming removed 0 bases from V and 1 base from J, with 4 bases in between. CDR1 is KGHSH, CDR2 LQKENI, per germline. The CDR3 covers 15 residues. The CDR3 is CASSPPGSGANVLTF. CDR3 in DNA: TGTGCCAGCTCACCACCCGGTTCTGGGGCCAACGTCCTGACTTTC.

V and J are TRBV19 and TRBJ2-1; 7 bases are a match to TRBD2. Trimming removed 0 bases from V and 9 bases from J; junction bases left unmatched: 5. This CDR3 region has 14 residues. The germline V gene encodes CDR1 LNHDA and CDR2 SQIVND (reference sequence). DNA for the CDR3: TGTGCCAGTAGTATAGAACTAGCGAGGGGTGAGCAGTTCTTC. Its protein product is CASSIELARGEQFF.

This clone was counted many times. The CDR3 region has the DNA TGTGCCAGCAGTAGCGGGACCAACCCAAACTATGGCTACACCTTC. Its protein is CASSSGTNPNYGYTF. The chain uses TRBV6-6 and TRBJ1-2; TRBD1 might be the D (5 bases). CDR1 MNHNY and CDR2 SVGAGI come from the germline V gene (reference sequence). V lost 5 bases and J 2 bases, leaving 15 bases between the germline ends. CDR3 length: 15 amino acids.

This chain joins TRBV27 and TRBJ2-7, with TRBD2 identical over 9 bases. This CDR3 has 14 residues. The trim removed 7 bases at V and 2 bases at J, leaving 6 bases unmatched. Germline V gene sequence: CDR1 MNHEY, CDR2 SMNVEV (reference sequence). In DNA, the CDR3 is TGTGCCAGCAAGCGGGAGGCCTATACCTACGAGCAGTACTTC. Translation: CASKREAYTYEQYF.

The CDR3 sequence: CASSTGVLTEAFF. The CDR3 region has the DNA TGTGCCAGCAGCACAGGGGTCCTCACTGAAGCTTTCTTT. This chain links TRBV6-5 with TRBJ1-1, with 7 bases fitting TRBD1. The V and J ends lost 6 bases and 4 bases, in that order; junction bases with no gene match: 5. This CDR3 contains 13 residues. Germline values: CDR1 MNHEY, CDR2 SVGAGI.